This paragraph covers one TCR beta chain sequence. The data were obtained in a study of blood T cell repertoires in COVID-19. TCRdb's table, derived via immunoSEQ multiplex PCR, lists solely in-frame clones and lacks some. The sample contains around 40,000 clones, around 90% of which appear only once. Trimming removed 1 base at V and 0 bases at J, with 7 bases between. This CDR3 is built from 16 residues. The germline gives CDR1 MNHNY, CDR2 SVGAGI (reference sequence). The chain couples TRBV6-6 to TRBJ2-6; D perhaps matches TRBD1 (6 bases). This TCR derives from a woman aged 25-40 years in a cohort sampled during active COVID-19. The sequencing input was peripheral blood. CDR3 sequence reads: CASSYWDNSGANVLTF. CDR3 nucleotides: TGTGCCAGCAGTTACTGGGACAACTCTGGGGCCAACGTCCTGACTTTC.